This T cell receptor (beta chain) was recorded in a study of blood T cell repertoires in COVID-19. There are 13 residues in the CDR3. Germline V CDR1 and CDR2: LNHDA, SQIVND (reference sequence). With 7 bases clipped from V and 5 bases from J, the junction kept 3 bases outside the gene matches. This clone was seen once. Generated by immunoSEQ multiplex PCR, the TCRdb table keeps only in-frame clones and is missing some. The sample includes hundreds of thousands of clones, around four fifths of them seen just once. The rearrangement links TRBV19 to TRBJ2-4, with TRBD1 matching over 9 bases. This TCR was recovered from a woman aged 45-59 years with acute or convalescent COVID-19. Sequencing input: peripheral blood. The CDR3 DNA follows: TGTGCCAGTACACAGGGGGCGCAAAACATTCAGTACTTC. Translated: CASTQGAQNIQYF.